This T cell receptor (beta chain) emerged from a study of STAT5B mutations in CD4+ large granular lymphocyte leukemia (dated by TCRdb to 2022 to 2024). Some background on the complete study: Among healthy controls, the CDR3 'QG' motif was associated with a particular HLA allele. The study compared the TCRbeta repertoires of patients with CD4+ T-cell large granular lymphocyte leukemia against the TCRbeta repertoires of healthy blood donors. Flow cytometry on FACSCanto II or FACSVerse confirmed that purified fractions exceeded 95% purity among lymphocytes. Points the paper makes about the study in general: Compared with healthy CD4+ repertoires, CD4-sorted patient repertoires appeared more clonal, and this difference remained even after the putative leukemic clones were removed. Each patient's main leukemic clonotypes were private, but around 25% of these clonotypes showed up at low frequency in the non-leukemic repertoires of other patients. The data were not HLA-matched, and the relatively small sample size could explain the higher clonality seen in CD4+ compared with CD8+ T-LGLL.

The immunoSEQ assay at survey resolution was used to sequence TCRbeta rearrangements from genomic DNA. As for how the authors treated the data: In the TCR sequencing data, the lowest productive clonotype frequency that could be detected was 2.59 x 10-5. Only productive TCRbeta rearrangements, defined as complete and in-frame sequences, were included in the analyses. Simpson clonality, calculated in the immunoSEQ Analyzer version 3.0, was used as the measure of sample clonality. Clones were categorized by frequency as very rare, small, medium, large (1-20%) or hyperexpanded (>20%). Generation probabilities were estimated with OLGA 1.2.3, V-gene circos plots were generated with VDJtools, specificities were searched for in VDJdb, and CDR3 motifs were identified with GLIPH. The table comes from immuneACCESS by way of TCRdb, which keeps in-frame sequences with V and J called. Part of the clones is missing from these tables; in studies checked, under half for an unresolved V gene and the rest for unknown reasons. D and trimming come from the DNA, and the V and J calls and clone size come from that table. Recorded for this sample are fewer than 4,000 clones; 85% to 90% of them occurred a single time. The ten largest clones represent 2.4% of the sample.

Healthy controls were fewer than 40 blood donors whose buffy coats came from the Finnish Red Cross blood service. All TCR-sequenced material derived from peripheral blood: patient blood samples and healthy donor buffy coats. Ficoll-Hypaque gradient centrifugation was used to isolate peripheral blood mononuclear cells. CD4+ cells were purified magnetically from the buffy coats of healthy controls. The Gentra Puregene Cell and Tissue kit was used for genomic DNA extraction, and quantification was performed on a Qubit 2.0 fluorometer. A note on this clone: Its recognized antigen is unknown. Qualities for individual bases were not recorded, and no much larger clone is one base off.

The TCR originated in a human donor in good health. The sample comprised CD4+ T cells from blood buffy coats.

CDR3 loop: CASSQGWGAETQYF. In nucleotides, the sequence is TGCGCCAGCAGCCAGGGATGGGGGGCGGAGACCCAGTACTTC. This chain is built from TRBV4-1 and TRBJ2-5; the D gene is tentatively TRBD1 or TRBD2, each matching 6 bases. There are 14 amino acids in the CDR3, from cysteine to phenylalanine inclusive. The read is trimmed to its CDR3 DNA, 42 bases read in frame from base 1. V is clipped by 3 bases and J by 5 bases, and the sequence between their germline boundaries is 13 bases long. The germline V gene provides CDR1 MGHRA and CDR2 YSYEKL.